One sample yielded the 2 T cell receptor beta chains listed below, sequenced in a study of read filtering for tumor transcriptome and immune sequencing. The library was built from 400 ng RNA with molecular barcoded adaptors for alpha/delta and beta/gamma chains. TCRdb ran MiXCR on the reads and lists one entry per CDR3 protein. The sample lists approximately 5,800 distinct CDR3 sequences, 21% occurring once. What was sequenced was a population of CD138-negative cells sorted from bone marrow. The receptors shown here come from a donor at least 40 years old with multiple myeloma.

This clonotype came up many times. The chain employs TRBV12-3 or TRBV12-4 and TRBJ1-2; no clear D gene. V was trimmed by 3 bases and J by 4 bases, leaving 12 bases between them. The CDR3 has 14 amino acids. For the CDR3, the DNA is TGTGCCAGCAGTTTGGCGGGTAACAGCTATGGCTACACCTTC. This sequence encodes CASSLAGNSYGYTF.

Comment on this clonotype: A read error is the likely source, as a far larger clone sits one nucleotide away. The rearrangement uses TRBV7-9 and TRBJ1-1, with D perhaps matching TRBD1 (5 bases). The J call may be in error: the DNA end matches TRBJ2-7 better. CDR1 is SEHNR, CDR2 FQNEAQ, per germline (reference sequence). The CDR3 contains 12 residues. The CDR3 coding sequence is TGTGCCATCAGCACCGACAGTTTGGAGCAGTACTTC. Encoded protein: CAISTDSLEQYF.